This is a list of T cell receptor beta chains from one sample in a study of CD8 T cells in ankylosing spondylitis. TCRdb reprocessed the 5' RACE reads via MiXCR and lists one record per CDR3 protein. The data show 200,000 to 250,000 distinct CDR3 sequences, around a quarter seen once. The sample was blood, either unsorted or a sorted T cell fraction (not recorded which). These receptors came from a male donor with ankylosing spondylitis or in good health (not recorded which). Both conserved end residues are part of each CDR3. Each record gives: CDR3 DNA, CDR3 protein, J gene, clone size, D gene, V gene. The D gene is left open where the match is weak. Expanded clones get a size class; other rows say once, few or many, or leave the size out.

CDR3nt: TGCAGCGCAAACAGCGGGAGCACAGATACGCAGTATTTT; CDR3aa: CSANSGSTDTQYF; j_gene: TRBJ2-3; abundance: few; d_gene: NA; v_gene: TRBV20-1
CDR3nt: TGCAGTGCTAGAGGGACAGACAACACCGGGGAGCTGTTTTTT; CDR3aa: CSARGTDNTGELFF; j_gene: TRBJ2-2; abundance: NA; d_gene: NA; v_gene: TRBV20-1
CDR3nt: TGCGCCAGCACCACGGGCGGGACAGCACTCTACGAGCAGTACTTC; CDR3aa: CASTTGGTALYEQYF; j_gene: TRBJ2-7; abundance: NA; d_gene: NA; v_gene: TRBV5-1
CDR3nt: TGTGCCAGCAGACCCATCCTTAGCGGGAGTAATACCGGGGAGCTGTTTTTT; CDR3aa: CASRPILSGSNTGELFF; j_gene: TRBJ2-2; abundance: few; d_gene: TRBD2; v_gene: TRBV25-1
CDR3nt: TGTGCCACCAGCGCGGGACTAGCGGACAAAGAGACCCAGTACTTC; CDR3aa: CATSAGLADKETQYF; j_gene: TRBJ2-5; abundance: many; d_gene: TRBD2; v_gene: TRBV15
CDR3nt: TGTGCCAGCAGTTTTGTGAAGGCCATGAACACTGAAGCTTTCTTT; CDR3aa: CASSFVKAMNTEAFF; j_gene: TRBJ1-1; abundance: NA; d_gene: NA; v_gene: TRBV12-3/TRBV12-4
CDR3nt: TGCAGTGCCCGTTCCGGGACGGGAGAAAATGAGCAGTTCTTC; CDR3aa: CSARSGTGENEQFF; j_gene: TRBJ2-1; abundance: many; d_gene: NA; v_gene: TRBV20-1
CDR3nt: TGTGCCACCAGCAGAGAGGGACGGCCGAGCACAGATACGCAGTATTTT; CDR3aa: CATSREGRPSTDTQYF; j_gene: TRBJ2-3; abundance: NA; d_gene: NA; v_gene: TRBV15
CDR3nt: TGCGCCAGCAGCACATGGGCCGACCCGGACCAAGAGACCCAGTACTTC; CDR3aa: CASSTWADPDQETQYF; j_gene: TRBJ2-5; abundance: many; d_gene: NA; v_gene: TRBV5-1
CDR3nt: TGTGCCACCGTTGGGACAGAAAATTCACCCCTCCACTTT; CDR3aa: CATVGTENSPLHF; j_gene: TRBJ1-6; abundance: many; d_gene: TRBD1; v_gene: TRBV10-3
CDR3nt: TGCGCCAGCGCGCCGGCTGAGACAAGGGCGAACACTGAAGCTTTCTTT; CDR3aa: CASAPAETRANTEAFF; j_gene: TRBJ1-1; abundance: many; d_gene: NA; v_gene: TRBV5-1
CDR3nt: TGTGCCAGCAGGGCTAGCGCCTCTGGGGGTACGCAGTATTTT; CDR3aa: CASRASASGGTQYF; j_gene: TRBJ2-3; abundance: NA; d_gene: NA; v_gene: TRBV12-3/TRBV12-4
CDR3nt: TGCAGTGCTACAGCCGGGACAAAGATACAAGAGACCCAGTACTTC; CDR3aa: CSATAGTKIQETQYF; j_gene: TRBJ2-5; abundance: many; d_gene: NA; v_gene: TRBV20-1
CDR3nt: TGCAGTGCTATACCTAGCAGGACTAGCACAGATACGCAGTATTTT; CDR3aa: CSAIPSRTSTDTQYF; j_gene: TRBJ2-3; abundance: few; d_gene: NA; v_gene: TRBV20-1
CDR3nt: TGTGCCATCAGTGAGTCGACGGGCGGATCTGGGGCCAACGTCCTGACTTTC; CDR3aa: CAISESTGGSGANVLTF; j_gene: TRBJ2-6; abundance: NA; d_gene: NA; v_gene: TRBV10-3
CDR3nt: TGCGCCAGCAGCCAGAACAGGGAGACCCAGTACTTC; CDR3aa: CASSQNRETQYF; j_gene: TRBJ2-5; abundance: few; d_gene: NA; v_gene: TRBV4-3
CDR3nt: TGTGCCAGCAGCTTGGGACAGGGGGCTCTATACAATGAGCAGTTCTTC; CDR3aa: CASSLGQGALYNEQFF; j_gene: TRBJ2-1; abundance: many; d_gene: TRBD1; v_gene: TRBV5-6
CDR3nt: TGTGCCAGCAGCCTTCTAGGCGGCTCCTACAATGAGCAGTTCTTC; CDR3aa: CASSLLGGSYNEQFF; j_gene: TRBJ2-1; abundance: many; d_gene: NA; v_gene: TRBV5-5
CDR3nt: TGTGCCAGCAGCCAACGGGGCTCCTACGAGCAGTACTTC; CDR3aa: CASSQRGSYEQYF; j_gene: TRBJ2-7; abundance: NA; d_gene: NA; v_gene: TRBV3-1
CDR3nt: TGCGCCAGCAGCCAAGTGGATATGGGACTAGCGGGATACAATGAGCAGTTCTTC; CDR3aa: CASSQVDMGLAGYNEQFF; j_gene: TRBJ2-1; abundance: many; d_gene: TRBD2; v_gene: TRBV4-1
CDR3nt: TGTGCCAGCAGCCCCCGGACTAGCGGTGAGCAGTTCTTC; CDR3aa: CASSPRTSGEQFF; j_gene: TRBJ2-1; abundance: NA; d_gene: TRBD2; v_gene: TRBV7-2
CDR3nt: TGTGCCAGCAGCCCCCGAGTCGGATCCAATGAGCAGTTCTTC; CDR3aa: CASSPRVGSNEQFF; j_gene: TRBJ2-1; abundance: many; d_gene: NA; v_gene: TRBV6-1
CDR3nt: TGTGCCAGCAGCTCGAGGACAGGACACTCCTACGAGCAGTACTTC; CDR3aa: CASSSRTGHSYEQYF; j_gene: TRBJ2-7; abundance: many; d_gene: TRBD1; v_gene: TRBV7-8
CDR3nt: TGCAGTGCTAAGTCTTATAGGACCCCCGTGAGGGAAGCTTTCTTT; CDR3aa: CSAKSYRTPVREAFF; j_gene: TRBJ1-1; abundance: NA; d_gene: NA; v_gene: TRBV20-1
CDR3nt: TGCGCCAGCACGCCCGGGCGGGAGGGCACTGAAGCTCTCTTT; CDR3aa: CASTPGREGTEALF; j_gene: TRBJ1-1; abundance: NA; d_gene: NA; v_gene: TRBV5-1
CDR3nt: TGTGCCAGCAGTTTATCGCGCCGAAACTATGGCTACACCTTC; CDR3aa: CASSLSRRNYGYTF; j_gene: TRBJ1-2; abundance: NA; d_gene: NA; v_gene: TRBV27
CDR3nt: TGCGCCAGCAGCTTGGGAGAGACAGGAAACTATGGCTACACCTTC; CDR3aa: CASSLGETGNYGYTF; j_gene: TRBJ1-2; abundance: many; d_gene: NA; v_gene: TRBV5-1
CDR3nt: TGTGCCAGCAGCTTAATGGAGTACGAGCAGTACTTC; CDR3aa: CASSLMEYEQYF; j_gene: TRBJ2-7; abundance: NA; d_gene: NA; v_gene: TRBV7-2
CDR3nt: TGTGCCAGCAGCAACCTCGGCACTAGACTACATGAGCAGTTCTTC; CDR3aa: CASSNLGTRLHEQFF; j_gene: TRBJ2-1; abundance: NA; d_gene: NA; v_gene: TRBV9
CDR3nt: TGTGCCAGCGGAGGGTGGGTAGCGGGACGCTACGAGCAGTACTTC; CDR3aa: CASGGWVAGRYEQYF; j_gene: TRBJ2-7; abundance: many; d_gene: TRBD2; v_gene: TRBV12-3/TRBV12-4
CDR3nt: TGCAGTGCTAGAGATTCAACAGTGAGAGTTGGCTACACCTTC; CDR3aa: CSARDSTVRVGYTF; j_gene: TRBJ1-2; abundance: NA; d_gene: NA; v_gene: TRBV20-1
CDR3nt: TGCAGTGTAAGGAGAATCACTGAAGCTTTCTTT; CDR3aa: CSVRRITEAFF; j_gene: TRBJ1-1; abundance: NA; d_gene: NA; v_gene: TRBV20-1
CDR3nt: TGCGCCAGCAGCCCCCAATACAAGAACACTGAAGCTTTCTTT; CDR3aa: CASSPQYKNTEAFF; j_gene: TRBJ1-1; abundance: NA; d_gene: NA; v_gene: TRBV5-1
CDR3nt: TGCGCCAGCAGCTACAGGGGAGGAGGTGAGCAGTTCTTC; CDR3aa: CASSYRGGGEQFF; j_gene: TRBJ2-1; abundance: many; d_gene: NA; v_gene: TRBV5-1
CDR3nt: TGCAGTGCTTCGCGAGGACTAGGAGGGAAAGAGACCCAGTACTTC; CDR3aa: CSASRGLGGKETQYF; j_gene: TRBJ2-5; abundance: NA; d_gene: TRBD2; v_gene: TRBV20-1
CDR3nt: TGCAGTGCGCCCCGCGCCAGTTATGGCTACACCTTC; CDR3aa: CSAPRASYGYTF; j_gene: TRBJ1-2; abundance: few; d_gene: NA; v_gene: TRBV20-1
CDR3nt: TGTGCCAGCAGGGGGGGGGGAACGAACACCGGGGAGCTGTTTTTT; CDR3aa: CASRGGGTNTGELFF; j_gene: TRBJ2-2; abundance: many; d_gene: TRBD2; v_gene: TRBV2
CDR3nt: TGTGCCAGCAGCGGGGGACTAGCGGGATTAAGGAACATTCAGTACTTC; CDR3aa: CASSGGLAGLRNIQYF; j_gene: TRBJ2-4; abundance: many; d_gene: TRBD2; v_gene: TRBV7-2
CDR3nt: TGTGCCAGCAAGTCCTCGGATACGCAGTATTTT; CDR3aa: CASKSSDTQYF; j_gene: TRBJ2-3; abundance: NA; d_gene: NA; v_gene: TRBV2
CDR3nt: TGCGCCAGCAGGATAGGAGACAGGGGCCACGAGCAGTACTTC; CDR3aa: CASRIGDRGHEQYF; j_gene: TRBJ2-7; abundance: many; d_gene: TRBD1; v_gene: TRBV5-1
CDR3nt: TGTGCCAGCAGCCGGGGACTTGGGCTTGACAACGGTGAGCAGTTCTTC; CDR3aa: CASSRGLGLDNGEQFF; j_gene: TRBJ2-1; abundance: NA; d_gene: NA; v_gene: TRBV7-6
CDR3nt: TGTGCCAGCCTAGGGAGCAGGGGGCGGACTGAAGCTTTCTTT; CDR3aa: CASLGSRGRTEAFF; j_gene: TRBJ1-1; abundance: many; d_gene: TRBD1; v_gene: TRBV27
CDR3nt: TGTGCCAGCAGCCAGGGATCGGTATACGAGCAGTACTTC; CDR3aa: CASSQGSVYEQYF; j_gene: TRBJ2-7; abundance: NA; d_gene: NA; v_gene: TRBV12-3/TRBV12-4
CDR3nt: TGTGCCAGCAGCAAAAGGGCTAGCGGGAGGGGGACAGATACGCAGTATTTT; CDR3aa: CASSKRASGRGTDTQYF; j_gene: TRBJ2-3; abundance: NA; d_gene: TRBD2; v_gene: TRBV7-8